This TCR beta chain was documented in a study of T cells in Graves' hyperthyroidism and ophthalmopathy (dated by TCRdb to about 2019). The study in broad terms: Peripheral blood samples were taken at the time of initial diagnosis, prior to any treatment. TCR V-J signatures able to tell the groups apart were searched for in a discovery cohort of about a hundred patients, of whom 43 had Graves' ophthalmopathy and about 55 had stable Graves' hyperthyroidism. Prospective prediction of ophthalmopathy was tested in an independent validation cohort of approximately 18 hyperthyroidism patients and some 17 patients who later progressed to ophthalmopathy. For training and testing, the 100 or so patients in the discovery cohort were randomly divided in a 7:3 ratio. The study also compared thyroid tissue and blood T-cell repertoires from about six Graves' hyperthyroidism patients. After blood sampling, hyperthyroidism patients were treated with methimazole at a starting dose of 30 mg daily, and ophthalmopathy patients were treated with high-dose intravenous methylprednisolone. The paper reports TCR Vbeta CDR3 sequencing of 140 or so peripheral blood samples: around 45 ophthalmopathy, under 80 hyperthyroidism and approximately 17 progressor patients.

Overall results and qualifications from the work: Ophthalmopathy was separated from stable hyperthyroidism by a 13 V-J signature model, with roughly 88% sensitivity and about 81% specificity obtained in cross-validation and 80%/75% obtained in testing. Most expanded thyroid clonotypes (frequency above 0.001) were also detected in blood, suggesting blood repertoires may reflect thyroid immune responses. No statistical method was used to set the sample size in advance, and investigators knew the group allocation. In validation, the model predicted progression to ophthalmopathy with around 71% sensitivity and 72.22% specificity, a median of 6.5 months before onset.

Ophthalmopathy patients had moderately to severely active disease, with a Clinical Activity Score of 3 or more, a NOSPECS grade of 4 or more, and a disease duration of less than 3 months. Exclusion was applied to patients with uncontrolled infections, other autoimmune diseases, pregnancy or lactation. Diagnoses relied on clinical symptoms, serum thyroxine and TRAb, thyroid ultrasound and orbital computed tomography. PBMCs were separated from 7.5 to 10 ml of fresh peripheral blood using Ficoll-Paque density gradient centrifugation. Total RNA was extracted using Trizol reagent, and RNA quality was assessed on an Agilent 2100 Bioanalyzer. Amplification of TCR beta CDR3 regions was carried out from RNA transcripts. The first round of RT-PCR for the TCR CDR3 was performed with the HTBI primer set and the Qiagen OneStep RT-PCR kit. Libraries were constructed in a second round of multiplex PCR, after which size selection and purification were carried out. Libraries were sequenced paired-end with 100 bp reads on an Illumina HiSeq2000. The published analysis was carried out like this. SOAPnuke was used to process the raw data, throwing out any read that contained adapters or uncalled bases, had a mean Phred below 15, or lacked an exact constant-primer or identifier match. COPE v1.2.5 was used to merge high-quality paired reads, and clonotypes were defined as unique nucleotide sequences. MiTCR v1.1 was used to align clonotypes to the IMGT TRBV, TRBD and TRBJ reference segments. Only V-J combinations with frequency above 0.0001, covering 99.2% of repertoires, were analysed. A TCS score was defined as the ratio of F50 (clonal expansion) to E x V (chaos), with BLOSUM62-based TCRdist applied between CDR3 peptides within each V-J. Welch's t-statistics and random forest reduced just over 500 V-J features to 10 to 15, which were used in a naive Bayes classifier (R e1071). Using fastp at Q25 and MiXCR, TCRdb reprocessed the public reads and kept productive beta chains. Each CDR3 protein appears once, grouped with its most common genes and DNA. The V and J calls follow TCRdb's processing rather than the paper's. This sample holds a few hundred thousand distinct CDR3 sequences; about 20% were observed only once. Of the sample, about 53% falls within the top ten clones.

Regarding this clonotype: The antigen it recognizes is unknown. Base qualities were left out, and no much larger clone turns up one base away.

V ends up 0 bases short and J 9 bases short, with an unmatched junction base count of 10. From the cysteine through the phenylalanine, the CDR3 covers 17 amino acids. The CDR3 DNA has 51 bases and is translated from base 1. In the germline V gene, CDR1 corresponds to MNHNS and CDR2 to SASEGT. The chain links TRBV6-1 with TRBJ1-6; 8 bases in between match TRBD1. This sequence was found in a woman in her sixties or seventies with Graves' ophthalmopathy. The specimen sequenced was blood. The CDR3 protein: CASSEATRQGFGSPLHF. The DNA is TGTGCCAGCAGTGAAGCCACTCGACAGGGGTTTGGTTCACCCCTCCACTTT.